This T cell receptor beta chain was found in a study of T cells after somatic rescue of genetic block (dated by TCRdb to the early 2020s). The study in broad terms: What the study looked at was long-term robustness, specifically in a T-cell system that came about through somatic rescue of a genetic block in T-cell development.

This clone has more than one count but fewer than ten. Its antigen remains unidentified. No qualities accompany the bases; no much larger clone lies one base away. The germline V gene (reference sequence) supplies CDR1 LNHDA and CDR2 SQIVND. From its cysteine to its phenylalanine, the CDR3 spans 14 amino acids. The kept DNA is CDR3 alone, 42 bases in frame from the first base. V ends up 8 bases short and J 6 bases short, with an unmatched junction base count of 8. The protocol used for the library was the immunoSEQ multiplex PCR assay. TCRdb took over this immuneACCESS table, retaining in-frame rearrangements with V and J assigned. Such tables are incomplete; in checked studies, under half of the missing clones stem from an unresolved V gene, and the remainder is unexplained. For this sample there are approximately 14,000 clones; approximately 72% appear just once. The ten largest make up less than 25% of the sample.

Sequencing input: peripheral blood mononuclear cells (PBMCs). This clonotype was sampled from a boy between 10 and 17 years old. This sequence uses TRBV19 and TRBJ2-1, with 9 bases aligning to TRBD1. In nucleotides, the sequence is TGTGCCAGTGGTGAGACAGGGGGAGGCAATGAGCAGTTCTTC. Translated, it gives CASGETGGGNEQFF.